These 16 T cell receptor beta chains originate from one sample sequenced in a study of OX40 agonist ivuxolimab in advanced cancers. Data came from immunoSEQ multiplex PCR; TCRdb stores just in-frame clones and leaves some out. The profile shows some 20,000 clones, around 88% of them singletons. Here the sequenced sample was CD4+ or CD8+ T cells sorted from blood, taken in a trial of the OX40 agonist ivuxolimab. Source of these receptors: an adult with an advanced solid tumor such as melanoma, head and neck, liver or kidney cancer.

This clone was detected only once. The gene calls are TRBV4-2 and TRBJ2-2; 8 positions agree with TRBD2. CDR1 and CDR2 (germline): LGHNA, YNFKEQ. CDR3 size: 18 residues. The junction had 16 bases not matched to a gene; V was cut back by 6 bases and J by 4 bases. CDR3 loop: CASSFLATGTSTTGELFF. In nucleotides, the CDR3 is TGTGCCAGCAGTTTTCTCGCTACCGGGACTAGTACCACCGGGGAGCTGTTTTTT.

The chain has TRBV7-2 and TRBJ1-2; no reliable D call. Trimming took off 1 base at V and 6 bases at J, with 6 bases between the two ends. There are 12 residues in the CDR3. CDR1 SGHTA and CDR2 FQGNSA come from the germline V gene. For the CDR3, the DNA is TGTGCCAGCAGCTTAGGTAGCCATGGCTACACCTTC. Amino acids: CASSLGSHGYTF.

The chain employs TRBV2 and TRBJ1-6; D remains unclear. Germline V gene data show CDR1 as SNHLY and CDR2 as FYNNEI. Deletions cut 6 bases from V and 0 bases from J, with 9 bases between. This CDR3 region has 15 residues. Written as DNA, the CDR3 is TGTGCCAGCAGACTTGGGAGCTCCTATAATTCACCCCTCCACTTT. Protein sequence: CASRLGSSYNSPLHF.

The DNA for the CDR3 is TGCGCCAGCAGCTTGGCCACAGGGGGCGCGGTTGAGCAGTTCTTC. The encoded protein is CASSLATGGAVEQFF. The V and J genes are TRBV5-1 and TRBJ2-1; 9 bases match TRBD1. Germline V gene sequence: CDR1 SGHRS, CDR2 YFSETQ. Trimming cost V 0 bases and J 9 bases; bases outside gene matches: 7. This CDR3 contains 15 residues.

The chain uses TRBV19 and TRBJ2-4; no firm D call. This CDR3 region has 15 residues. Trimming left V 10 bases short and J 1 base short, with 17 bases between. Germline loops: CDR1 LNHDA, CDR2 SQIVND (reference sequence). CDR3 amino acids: CATQLRASAKNIQYF. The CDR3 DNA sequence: TGTGCCACTCAACTCCGGGCCTCCGCCAAAAACATTCAGTACTTC. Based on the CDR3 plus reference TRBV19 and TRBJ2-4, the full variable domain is DGGITQSPKYLFRKEGQNVTLSCEQNLNHDAMYWYRQDPGQGLRLIYYSQIVNDFQKGDIAEGYSVSREKKESFPLTVTSAQKNPTAFYLCATQLRASAKNIQYFGAGTRLSVL.

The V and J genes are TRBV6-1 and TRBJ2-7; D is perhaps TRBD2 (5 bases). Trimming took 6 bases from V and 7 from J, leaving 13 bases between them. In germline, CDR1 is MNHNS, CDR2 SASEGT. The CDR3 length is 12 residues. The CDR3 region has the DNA TGTGCCAGCAGCCCAACGAGGAGGGAGCAGTACTTC. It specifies CASSPTRREQYF.

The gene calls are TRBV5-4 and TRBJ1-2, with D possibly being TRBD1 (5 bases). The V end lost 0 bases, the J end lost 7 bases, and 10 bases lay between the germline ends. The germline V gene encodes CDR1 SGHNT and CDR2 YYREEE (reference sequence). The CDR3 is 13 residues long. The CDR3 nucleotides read TGTGCCAGCAGCTTGGATTGGGGGAGTGGCTACACCTTC. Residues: CASSLDWGSGYTF.

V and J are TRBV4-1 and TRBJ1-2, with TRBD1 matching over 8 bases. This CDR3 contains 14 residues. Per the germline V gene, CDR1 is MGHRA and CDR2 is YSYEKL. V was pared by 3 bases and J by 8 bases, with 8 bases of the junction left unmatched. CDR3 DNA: TGCGCCAGCAGCCACCTTGGACAGGGTAAAGGCTACACCTTC. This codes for CASSHLGQGKGYTF.

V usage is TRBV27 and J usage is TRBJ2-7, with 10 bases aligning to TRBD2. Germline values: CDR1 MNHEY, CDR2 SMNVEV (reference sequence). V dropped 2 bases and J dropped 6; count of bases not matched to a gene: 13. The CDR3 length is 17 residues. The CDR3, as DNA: TGTGCCAGCAGTTTAATGGCTAGCGGGAGCGCCCGGGGCGAGCAGTACTTC. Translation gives CASSLMASGSARGEQYF.

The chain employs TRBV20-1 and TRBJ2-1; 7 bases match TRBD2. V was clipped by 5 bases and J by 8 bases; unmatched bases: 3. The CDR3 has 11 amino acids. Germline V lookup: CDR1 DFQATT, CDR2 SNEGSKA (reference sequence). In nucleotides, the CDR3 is TGCAGTGCTCCTGGGGGGGATGAGCAGTTCTTC. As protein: CSAPGGDEQFF.

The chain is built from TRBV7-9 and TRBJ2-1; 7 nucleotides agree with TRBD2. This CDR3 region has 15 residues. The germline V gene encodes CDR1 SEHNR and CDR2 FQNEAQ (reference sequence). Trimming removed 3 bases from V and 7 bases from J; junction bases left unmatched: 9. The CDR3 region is CASSFFAGARNEQFF. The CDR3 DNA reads TGTGCCAGCAGCTTCTTTGCGGGAGCGAGAAATGAGCAGTTCTTC.

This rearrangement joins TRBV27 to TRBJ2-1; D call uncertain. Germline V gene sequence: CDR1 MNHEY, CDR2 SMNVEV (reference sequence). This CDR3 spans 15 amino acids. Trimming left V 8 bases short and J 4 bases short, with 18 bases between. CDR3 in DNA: TGTGCCAGCGGACCGACTCCTTCCCTTTACAATGAGCAGTTCTTC. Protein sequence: CASGPTPSLYNEQFF.

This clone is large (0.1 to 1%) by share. This chain's CDR3 is CASSHRSGISYEQFF. CDR3 bases: TGCGCCAGCAGTCACCGGTCAGGCATTTCCTATGAGCAGTTCTTC. The rearrangement joins TRBV23-1 to TRBJ2-1; D ambiguous. TRBV23-1 is an ORF, and what it does is uncertain. V was trimmed by 3 bases and J by 8 bases, leaving 17 bases between them. CDR3 length equals 15 residues.

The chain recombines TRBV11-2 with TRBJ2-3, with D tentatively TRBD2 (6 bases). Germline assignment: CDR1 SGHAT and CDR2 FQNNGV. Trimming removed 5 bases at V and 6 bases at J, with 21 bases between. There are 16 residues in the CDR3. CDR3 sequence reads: CASSQMGDGGADTQYF. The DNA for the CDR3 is TGTGCCAGCAGCCAGATGGGGGACGGCGGGGCGGATACGCAGTATTTT.

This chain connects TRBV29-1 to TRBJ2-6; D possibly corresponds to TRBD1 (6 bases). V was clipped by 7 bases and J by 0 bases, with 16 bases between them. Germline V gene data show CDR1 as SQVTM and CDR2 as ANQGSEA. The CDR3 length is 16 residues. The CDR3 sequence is CSAGTYSFSGANVLTF. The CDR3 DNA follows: TGCAGCGCGGGGACATACAGCTTCTCTGGGGCCAACGTCCTGACTTTC.

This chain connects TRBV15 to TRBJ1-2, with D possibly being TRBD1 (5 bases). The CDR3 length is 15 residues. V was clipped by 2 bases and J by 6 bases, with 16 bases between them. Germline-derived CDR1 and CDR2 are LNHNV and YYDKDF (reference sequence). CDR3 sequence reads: CATSRFSREGNGYTF. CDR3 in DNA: TGTGCCACCAGCAGATTTTCCAGGGAGGGAAATGGCTACACCTTC. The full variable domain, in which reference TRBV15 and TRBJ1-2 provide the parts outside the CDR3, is DAMVIQNPRYQVTQFGKPVTLSCSQTLNHNVMYWYQQKSSQAPKLLFHYYDKDFNNEADTPDNFQSRRPNTSFCFLDIRSPGLGDTAMYLCATSRFSREGNGYTFGSGTRLTVV.